This entry lists 25 T cell receptor beta chains sequenced from one sample in a study of blood T cells in healthy people across ages. It was with a sample-barcoded 5' primer and a J-beta primer mix that a second PCR of roughly 6 to 12 cycles was run. TCRdb used MiXCR to reprocess the 5' RACE reads, holding one entry per CDR3 protein. The sample has about 840,000 distinct CDR3 sequences, almost 30% seen once. The sample was also linked to a second study, of T cells of mothers and their children.

Sequenced: blood. These receptors were taken from a woman in her forties in good health.

This clonotype has more than one count but fewer than ten. This chain joins TRBV7-6 and TRBJ1-1; D possibly corresponds to TRBD1 (5 bases). The CDR3 runs 13 residues. Trimming took off 1 base at V and 11 bases at J, with 14 bases between the two ends. The germline CDR1 and CDR2 sequences are SGHVS and FNYEAQ. CDR3 coding DNA: TGTGCCAGCAGCTTAGGAGACAGAAAACGGGCTTTCTTT. Protein product: CASSLGDRKRAFF.

In this sample, this clonotype turned up a few times. Compared with germline, one end of the junction differs, possibly owing to a read error. V gene TRBV25-1 combines with J gene TRBJ2-5, with TRBD1 identical over 7 bases. CDR1 and CDR2 (germline): MGHDK, SYGVNS. CDR3 length: 13 residues. In DNA, the CDR3 is TGTGCCAGCGGTCACAGGGGCCAAGAGACCCGGTACTTC. Its protein is CASGHRGQETRYF. Combining the CDR3 with reference TRBV25-1 and TRBJ2-5 gives the whole variable domain EADIYQTPRYLVIGTGKKITLECSQTMGHDKMYWYQQDPGMELHLIHYSYGVNSTEKGDLSSESTVSRIRTEHFPLTLESARPSHTSQYLCASGHRGQETRYFGPGTRLLVL.

The gene calls are TRBV18 and TRBJ1-1; D unresolved. This CDR3 has 17 residues. V was pared by 1 base and J by 1 base, with 16 bases between. Germline loops: CDR1 KGHSH, CDR2 LQKENI. Here the CDR3 DNA reads TGTGCCAGCTCACCACTGGCGGGAGGAACTAGGAACACTGAAGCTTTCTTT. It codes for CASSPLAGGTRNTEAFF.

The CDR3: CASSPRQGDNYEQYF. The CDR3 coding sequence is TGTGCCAGCTCACCGCGACAGGGCGATAACTACGAGCAGTACTTC. The chain uses TRBV18 and TRBJ2-7; 7 bases line up with TRBD1. There are 15 residues in the CDR3. V lost 3 bases to trimming and J lost 3 bases; unmatched junction nucleotides: 8. Germline V lookup: CDR1 KGHSH, CDR2 LQKENI.

V usage is TRBV3-1 and J usage is TRBJ2-6, with D possibly being TRBD1 (5 bases). CDR1 LGHDT and CDR2 YNNKEL come from the germline V gene (reference sequence). The V and J ends lost 3 bases and 0 bases respectively, with 6 bases between them. CDR3 length: 15 amino acids. CDR3 residues: CASSHRVSGANVLTF. In DNA form, the CDR3 reads TGTGCCAGCAGCCACAGGGTCTCTGGGGCCAACGTCCTGACTTTC.

The V call is TRBV7-6, the J call TRBJ2-1; the D is unclear. The ends were cut back, 1 base at V and 15 bases at J, with 13 bases in the middle. This CDR3 contains 12 residues. Germline CDR1 SGHVS, CDR2 FNYEAQ. This chain's CDR3 is CASSLVQGPGFF. The CDR3 region has the DNA TGTGCCAGCAGCTTAGTGCAAGGGCCCGGGTTCTTC.

The chain has TRBV12-3 or TRBV12-4 and TRBJ2-2; no reliable D call. The CDR3 loop spans 13 amino acids. V lost 4 bases, J lost 4 bases, and 7 bases lay in between. In DNA form, the CDR3 reads TGTGCCAGCAGTTCCGAGTTCACCGGGGAGCTGTTTTTT. Amino acid sequence: CASSSEFTGELFF.

The V gene is TRBV5-5, the J gene TRBJ2-5; 9 bases map to TRBD1. This CDR3 spans 17 amino acids. The J segment lost 4 bases and the V segment lost 4 bases, leaving 14 bases of the junction unmatched. Germline V gene lookup returns CDR1 SGHKS and CDR2 YYEKEE (reference sequence). The chain's CDR3 is CASSPASPGTGTETQYF. CDR3 bases: TGTGCCAGCAGCCCGGCAAGTCCCGGGACAGGGACAGAGACCCAGTACTTC.

This clonotype was counted at least ten times. The J gene is TRBJ2-7, the V gene TRBV15, with 9 positions matching TRBD2. The CDR3 length is 14 residues. From germline, CDR1 is LNHNV and CDR2 YYDKDF (reference sequence). Trimming cost V 0 bases and J 3 bases; bases outside gene matches: 0. The DNA of the CDR3 is TGTGCCACCAGCAGAGAAGCGGGGGGCTACGAGCAGTACTTC. As protein: CATSREAGGYEQYF.

Notes on this clonotype: Sequence at one end of the junction differs from germline and may be a read error. V usage is TRBV28 and J usage is TRBJ2-5, with D hard to call. The J call may be mistaken, given a closer DNA end match to TRBJ2-1. The germline V gene encodes CDR1 MDHEN and CDR2 SYDVKM. CDR3 size: 13 residues. The CDR3: CASNLFGIKTQFF. The CDR3 nucleotides are TGTGCCAGCAATTTATTTGGCATTAAGACCCAGTTCTTC.

The J gene is TRBJ2-2, the V gene TRBV6-5; 7 bases line up with TRBD2. V trimming: 0 bases; J trimming: 5 bases; junction bases outside the gene matches: 3. CDR3 size: 15 residues. Germline V CDR1 and CDR2: MNHEY, SVGAGI. CDR3 sequence reads: CASSYSMGGTGELFF. The DNA of the CDR3 is TGTGCCAGCAGTTACTCGATGGGGGGGACCGGGGAGCTGTTTTTT.

Comment on this clonotype: The junction departs from the called germline gene at one end, perhaps through a read error. The chain is built from TRBV20-1 and TRBJ1-1; D is perhaps TRBD1 (5 bases). Germline values: CDR1 DFQATT, CDR2 SNEGSKA (reference sequence). CDR3 length: 13 amino acids. CDR3 sequence reads: CGARDAGATEAFF. The DNA for the CDR3 is TGCGGTGCTAGAGATGCCGGGGCCACTGAAGCTTTCTTT.

The chain couples TRBV6-5 to TRBJ2-3, with D unclear. CDR3 length: 16 residues. V dropped 2 bases and J dropped 4 bases, with 16 bases sitting between them. Germline V gene data show CDR1 as MNHEY and CDR2 as SVGAGI. The CDR3 loop reads CASSYGSVTVADTQYF. In nucleotides, the CDR3 is TGTGCCAGCAGTTACGGGTCAGTAACGGTTGCAGATACGCAGTATTTT.

This clonotype has a count of ten or more. The V call is TRBV4-1, the J call TRBJ1-2; 7 nucleotides line up with TRBD1. With V trimmed by 1 base and J by 4 bases, 3 bases remained unmatched. Germline V CDR1 and CDR2: MGHRA, YSYEKL. The CDR3 covers 14 residues. Here the CDR3 DNA reads TGCGCCAGCAGCCAAGGGACAGGCATCTATGGCTACACCTTC. Amino acid sequence: CASSQGTGIYGYTF.

V and J are TRBV28 and TRBJ2-7; TRBD1 matches 9 bases. Looked up from germline, CDR1 is MDHEN and CDR2 is SYDVKM. The trim removed 1 base at V and 4 bases at J, leaving 5 bases unmatched. The CDR3 length is 15 residues. The CDR3 here is CASSLFTGGIYEQYF. Here the CDR3 DNA reads TGTGCCAGCAGTTTATTTACAGGGGGCATATACGAGCAGTACTTC.

In its sample, this clonotype was seen a few times. This chain uses TRBV9 with TRBJ2-5; a possible D gene is TRBD2 (6 bases). This CDR3 has 16 amino acids. CDR1 SGDLS and CDR2 YYNGEE come from the germline V gene. The V end was cut by 4 bases, the J end by 5 bases, with 21 bases between. CDR3: CASSPGTGLTRETQYF. CDR3 in DNA: TGTGCCAGCAGCCCTGGGACCGGACTAACGAGGGAGACCCAGTACTTC.

Notes on this clonotype: This could be a read error, since a much larger clone is one nucleotide away. The V call is TRBV28, the J call TRBJ1-5; 7 bases fit TRBD1. From germline, CDR1 is MDHEN and CDR2 SYDVKM. V trimming: 4 bases; J trimming: 5 bases; junction bases outside the gene matches: 5. This CDR3 has 14 residues. CDR3 bases: TGTGCCAGCAGTTACAGGGGTTTCGATCAGCCCCAGCATTTT. Amino acid sequence: CASSYRGFDQPQHF.

Only a few counts were recorded for this clonotype. The gene calls are TRBV10-3 and TRBJ1-2; D remains ambiguous. Germline CDR1 reads ENHRY; CDR2 reads SYGVKD. This CDR3 has 12 residues. Trimming removed 5 bases at V and 4 bases at J, with 8 bases between. The CDR3 sequence: CAISKEAYGYTF. For the CDR3, the DNA is TGTGCCATCAGTAAAGAGGCCTATGGCTACACCTTC.

This clonotype was detected a few times. The V gene is TRBV7-3, the J gene TRBJ2-5; tentatively, D is TRBD1 or TRBD2 (5 bases each). The germline V and J ends were trimmed by 2 bases and 1 base, with 11 bases remaining between them. The germline CDR1 and CDR2 sequences are SGHTA and FQGTGA. There are 15 residues in the CDR3. The CDR3 reads CASSLRPGTQETQYF. The CDR3 coding sequence is TGTGCCAGCAGCTTACGACCGGGGACCCAAGAGACCCAGTACTTC.

CDR3 DNA: TGTGCCAGCAGTTATAGCCCCCCCCTAGCGGGGGGGCTAAATGAGCAGTACTTC. Protein product: CASSYSPPLAGGLNEQYF. The chain links TRBV6-5 to TRBJ2-5; TRBD2 agrees at 12 bases. The CDR3 covers 18 residues. The germline V gene has CDR1 MNHEY and CDR2 SVGAGI. After removal of 3 bases from V and 11 bases from J, the junction contained 19 bases not matched to a gene.

This clonotype was detected only a few times. The chain links TRBV10-3 to TRBJ2-4; a possible D gene is TRBD2 (7 bases). Germline loops: CDR1 ENHRY, CDR2 SYGVKD. With 0 bases removed from V and 0 bases from J, the gap between germline ends came to 12 bases. CDR3 length: 17 residues. The CDR3 spells CAISESGGGQAKNIQYF. The CDR3 DNA sequence: TGTGCCATCAGTGAGTCGGGCGGGGGACAAGCCAAAAACATTCAGTACTTC.

In its sample, this clonotype was seen a few times. V usage is TRBV6-1 and J usage is TRBJ2-3; D gene ambiguous. V was pared by 4 bases and J by 6 bases, with 8 bases between. Germline CDR1 is MNHNS and CDR2 is SASEGT. There are 12 residues in the CDR3. CDR3 region: CASSVTLDTQYF. The DNA of the CDR3 is TGTGCCAGCAGTGTGACTCTGGATACGCAGTATTTT.

J is TRBJ1-2 and V is TRBV2; the match to TRBD1 covers 7 bases. After removal of 5 bases from V and 3 bases from J, the junction contained 12 bases not matched to a gene. CDR1 is SNHLY and CDR2 is FYNNEI in the germline V gene. The CDR3 consists of 16 residues. DNA of the CDR3: TGTGCCAGCAGTAACCCCCCCAGACAGGGTCACTATGGCTACACCTTC. Translated: CASSNPPRQGHYGYTF.

This clonotype occurred a few times. J is TRBJ2-1 and V is TRBV18, with TRBD1 matching over 12 bases. Per germline, CDR1 KGHSH and CDR2 LQKENI. J gave up 7 bases and V 6 bases, and 7 bases lay outside the gene matches. This CDR3 contains 15 residues. The CDR3 sequence: CASSSGTGGLNEQFF. CDR3 coding DNA: TGTGCCAGCTCTTCCGGGACAGGGGGCTTGAATGAGCAGTTCTTC. The full variable domain, its missing parts supplied by reference TRBV18 and TRBJ2-1, is NAGVMQNPRHLVRRRGQEARLRCSPMKGHSHVYWYRQLPEEGLKFMVYLQKENIIDESGMPKERFSAEFPKEGPSILRIQQVVRGDSAAYFCASSSGTGGLNEQFFGPGTRLTVL.

This clonotype was seen repeatedly, ten times or more. The V and J genes are TRBV5-1 and TRBJ2-7, with 8 nucleotides matching TRBD1. Germline-derived CDR1 and CDR2 are SGHRS and YFSETQ. The V segment lost 4 bases and the J segment 0 bases; nucleotides outside the gene matches: 6. CDR3 length: 15 amino acids. CDR3 DNA sequence: TGCGCCAGCAGCCCCAGACAGGGGAGCTCCTACGAGCAGTACTTC. Translation: CASSPRQGSSYEQYF.